This T cell receptor (beta chain) was observed in a study of blood T cell repertoires in COVID-19. Trimming took off 3 bases at V and 6 bases at J, with 9 bases between the two ends. CDR1 and CDR2 from the germline V gene are SGHTA and FQGTGA. The CDR3 loop spans 13 amino acids. Sequenced by immunoSEQ multiplex PCR; TCRdb stores in-frame clones only, minus some. The sample records about 170,000 clones, 84% being singletons. The sequence was obtained from a man aged 45-60 years who had recovered from COVID-19. The chain has TRBV7-3 and TRBJ2-1, with a possible D match to TRBD1 (6 bases). The sample taken for sequencing was PBMCs or T cells enriched from blood (not recorded which). The CDR3 coding sequence is TGTGCCAGCAGCTTGGGGGCCCGCAATGAGCAGTTCTTC. Translation gives CASSLGARNEQFF.